The rows below give T cell receptor beta chains drawn from one sample of a study of cytomegalovirus exposure and HLA in healthy donors. Method: immunoSEQ multiplex PCR; TCRdb's copy keeps in-frame clones and lacks some. This repertoire shows about 160,000 clones, about nine tenths found once; its top ten account for 10%. What was sequenced was PBMCs. The source is a woman between 18 and 30 years old in good health and CMV-seropositive. Each CDR3 is given with its conserved first and last residue. The order of the fields is clone size, V gene, D gene, CDR3 length, J gene, CDR3 DNA, CDR3 protein. The D gene is left open where the match is weak. Rows may omit the clone size; those that give it use once, few, many or a size class.

abundance: NA; v_gene: TRBV30; d_gene: NA; len: 14; j_gene: TRBJ1-3; CDR3nt: TGTGCCTGGACCTACGGGAGTCCTGGAAACACCATATATTTT; CDR3aa: CAWTYGSPGNTIYF
abundance: NA; v_gene: TRBV7-2; d_gene: TRBD1; len: 15; j_gene: TRBJ1-2; CDR3nt: TGTGCCAGCAGCTTAGCGCCGACAGGGACGTATGGCTACACCTTC; CDR3aa: CASSLAPTGTYGYTF
abundance: NA; v_gene: TRBV18; d_gene: TRBD2; len: 14; j_gene: TRBJ2-7; CDR3nt: TGTGCCAGCTCACCCGGGACTAGTATCTACGAGCAGTACTTC; CDR3aa: CASSPGTSIYEQYF
abundance: NA; v_gene: TRBV18; d_gene: TRBD2; len: 18; j_gene: TRBJ2-5; CDR3nt: TGTGCCAGCTCACCAACCCTCCTTCCTAGCGGGCGGTTGGAGACCCAGTACTTC; CDR3aa: CASSPTLLPSGRLETQYF
abundance: NA; v_gene: TRBV7-8; d_gene: TRBD1; len: 13; j_gene: TRBJ2-5; CDR3nt: TGTGCCAGCAGCCAGGGGGTGCTGGAGACCCAGTACTTC; CDR3aa: CASSQGVLETQYF
abundance: once; v_gene: TRBV6-5; d_gene: NA; len: 15; j_gene: TRBJ1-5; CDR3nt: TGTGCCAGCAGTTACTCTACAGGGTCGGATCAGCCCCAGCATTTT; CDR3aa: CASSYSTGSDQPQHF
abundance: NA; v_gene: TRBV7-2; d_gene: TRBD2; len: 17; j_gene: TRBJ2-2; CDR3nt: TGTGCCAGCAGCTTGGCGACTAGCGGGAGTGAGAACGGGGAGCTGTTTTTT; CDR3aa: CASSLATSGSENGELFF
abundance: once; v_gene: TRBV5-1; d_gene: NA; len: 15; j_gene: TRBJ2-1; CDR3nt: TGCGCCAGCAGCCCCGACTTAATTACCTACAATGAGCAGTTCTTC; CDR3aa: CASSPDLITYNEQFF
abundance: once; v_gene: TRBV5-4; d_gene: TRBD2; len: 14; j_gene: TRBJ2-3; CDR3nt: TGTGCCAGCAGCCCCGGGACTAACACAGATACGCAGTATTTT; CDR3aa: CASSPGTNTDTQYF
abundance: once; v_gene: TRBV6-1; d_gene: TRBD1; len: 11; j_gene: TRBJ1-4; CDR3nt: TGTGCCAGCAGAGGGGGACAGGCCCTGTTTTTT; CDR3aa: CASRGGQALFF
abundance: NA; v_gene: TRBV7-3; d_gene: NA; len: 14; j_gene: TRBJ2-2; CDR3nt: TGTGCCAGCAGCTTATTGGCGGGCACCGGGGAGCTGTTTTTT; CDR3aa: CASSLLAGTGELFF
abundance: NA; v_gene: TRBV30; d_gene: NA; len: 14; j_gene: TRBJ2-6; CDR3nt: TGTGCCGGACTCACGGGGACAGGGGCCAACGTCCTGACTTTC; CDR3aa: CAGLTGTGANVLTF
abundance: NA; v_gene: TRBV10-3; d_gene: NA; len: 15; j_gene: TRBJ2-3; CDR3nt: TGTGCCATCAGTGAACCCGGGTCGTACACAGATACGCAGTATTTT; CDR3aa: CAISEPGSYTDTQYF
abundance: NA; v_gene: TRBV6-6; d_gene: TRBD1; len: 16; j_gene: TRBJ1-4; CDR3nt: TGTGCCAGCAGTAGCACCCAAGGGGGCGGGCATGAAAAACTGTTTTTT; CDR3aa: CASSSTQGGGHEKLFF
abundance: NA; v_gene: TRBV5-4; d_gene: NA; len: 15; j_gene: TRBJ2-7; CDR3nt: TGTGCCAGCAGTTTGCCTGGGACATTCTCCTACGAGCAGTACTTC; CDR3aa: CASSLPGTFSYEQYF
abundance: NA; v_gene: TRBV4-1; d_gene: TRBD2; len: 11; j_gene: TRBJ2-1; CDR3nt: TGCGCCAGCACTAGCGGGGCCCTAGTGTTCTTC; CDR3aa: CASTSGALVFF
abundance: NA; v_gene: TRBV11-1; d_gene: NA; len: 16; j_gene: TRBJ2-7; CDR3nt: TGTGCCAGCAGCTTAGGAGGGAGACTCTGGGGTTACGAGCAGTACTTC; CDR3aa: CASSLGGRLWGYEQYF
abundance: NA; v_gene: TRBV6-5; d_gene: TRBD2; len: 12; j_gene: TRBJ2-5; CDR3nt: TGTGCCAGCAGTCCGGGACTAGCCGCCTCGTACTTC; CDR3aa: CASSPGLAASYF
abundance: NA; v_gene: TRBV27; d_gene: TRBD1; len: 17; j_gene: TRBJ2-1; CDR3nt: TGTGCCAGCAGCTTTAGAACGGGACAGAGGAATTTTAATGAGCAGTTCTTC; CDR3aa: CASSFRTGQRNFNEQFF
abundance: once; v_gene: TRBV5-1; d_gene: TRBD1; len: 14; j_gene: TRBJ2-7; CDR3nt: TGCGCCAGCAGCCCGGGACAGGAGACCTACGAGCAGTACTTC; CDR3aa: CASSPGQETYEQYF
abundance: once; v_gene: TRBV27; d_gene: TRBD1; len: 19; j_gene: TRBJ2-1; CDR3nt: TGTGCCAGCAGTTTATGGAGAACCTCCGGGACAGGGGGCCTCAATGAGCAGTTCTTC; CDR3aa: CASSLWRTSGTGGLNEQFF
abundance: NA; v_gene: TRBV7-9; d_gene: NA; len: 13; j_gene: TRBJ2-2; CDR3nt: TGTGCCAGCAGCTGGGTCCAGGGCGCAGAGCTGTTTTTT; CDR3aa: CASSWVQGAELFF
abundance: NA; v_gene: TRBV6-6; d_gene: TRBD2; len: 16; j_gene: TRBJ2-3; CDR3nt: TGTGCCAGCACGTTGGGGCTAGCGGGAGGGTCAGATACGCAGTATTTT; CDR3aa: CASTLGLAGGSDTQYF
abundance: NA; v_gene: TRBV29-1; d_gene: NA; len: 13; j_gene: TRBJ2-7; CDR3nt: TGCAGCGTTGAAGCCGGAGGCGCCTACGAGCAGTACTTC; CDR3aa: CSVEAGGAYEQYF
abundance: NA; v_gene: TRBV7-9; d_gene: TRBD1; len: 13; j_gene: TRBJ2-5; CDR3nt: TGTGCCAGCAGCTTAACAGGGGAAGAGACCCAGTACTTC; CDR3aa: CASSLTGEETQYF
abundance: NA; v_gene: TRBV7-2; d_gene: TRBD2; len: 15; j_gene: TRBJ2-3; CDR3nt: TGTGCCAGCAGCCATAGCGGGAGTACAGCAGATACGCAGTATTTT; CDR3aa: CASSHSGSTADTQYF
abundance: NA; v_gene: TRBV11-2; d_gene: NA; len: 15; j_gene: TRBJ2-7; CDR3nt: TGTGCCAGCAGCTTACTTAGGGGCCCTCTTCGGGAGCAGTACTTC; CDR3aa: CASSLLRGPLREQYF
abundance: NA; v_gene: TRBV12-5; d_gene: NA; len: 15; j_gene: TRBJ2-2; CDR3nt: TGTGCTAGTGGTTTCTTGGGGGCGTCCACCGGGGAGCTGTTTTTT; CDR3aa: CASGFLGASTGELFF
abundance: NA; v_gene: TRBV18; d_gene: NA; len: 13; j_gene: TRBJ2-1; CDR3nt: TGTGCCAGCTCACCACTCCCGGACAATGAGCAGTTCTTC; CDR3aa: CASSPLPDNEQFF
abundance: NA; v_gene: TRBV28; d_gene: NA; len: 16; j_gene: TRBJ1-1; CDR3nt: TGTGCCAGCAGTTACCTGCCGGGTCGGGGAAACGCTGAAGCTTTCTTT; CDR3aa: CASSYLPGRGNAEAFF
abundance: NA; v_gene: TRBV12-5; d_gene: TRBD2; len: 18; j_gene: TRBJ2-3; CDR3nt: TGTGCTAGTGGTTTGCCCTCTCCTCTAGCGGGAGGGCCGGATACGCAGTATTTT; CDR3aa: CASGLPSPLAGGPDTQYF
abundance: once; v_gene: TRBV5-1; d_gene: TRBD2; len: 19; j_gene: TRBJ2-4; CDR3nt: TGCGCCAGCAGCTGGGGGACTAGCGGGAGCTTACTAGCCAAAAACATTCAGTACTTC; CDR3aa: CASSWGTSGSLLAKNIQYF
abundance: NA; v_gene: TRBV2; d_gene: NA; len: 14; j_gene: TRBJ1-5; CDR3nt: TGTGCCAGCAGTGAAGCGCTTCGCGATCAGCCCCAGCATTTT; CDR3aa: CASSEALRDQPQHF
abundance: NA; v_gene: TRBV29-1; d_gene: TRBD1; len: 14; j_gene: TRBJ1-3; CDR3nt: TGCAGCGTGCTTTCTCCAGGGGGGGGAAACACCATATATTTT; CDR3aa: CSVLSPGGGNTIYF
abundance: NA; v_gene: TRBV18; d_gene: TRBD1; len: 14; j_gene: TRBJ2-7; CDR3nt: TGTGCCAGCTCACCAACTGGGACAGGGGGCGAGCAGTACTTC; CDR3aa: CASSPTGTGGEQYF
abundance: NA; v_gene: TRBV7-9; d_gene: NA; len: 15; j_gene: TRBJ2-7; CDR3nt: TGTGCCAGCAGCTTGGTTGGGGGCCCAGCCTACGAGCAGTACTTC; CDR3aa: CASSLVGGPAYEQYF
abundance: NA; v_gene: TRBV28; d_gene: TRBD2; len: 14; j_gene: TRBJ2-3; CDR3nt: TGTGCCAGCAGTTTGACTAGCCGCACAGATACGCAGTATTTT; CDR3aa: CASSLTSRTDTQYF
abundance: few; v_gene: TRBV14; d_gene: TRBD1; len: 16; j_gene: TRBJ1-1; CDR3nt: TGTGCCAGCAGCCAAGGCCTCGGACAGGTACAAACTGAAGCTTTCTTT; CDR3aa: CASSQGLGQVQTEAFF
abundance: NA; v_gene: TRBV4-3; d_gene: NA; len: 17; j_gene: TRBJ2-4; CDR3nt: TGCGCCAGCAGCCAAGATCAGCAGGGAATAGCCAAAAACATTCAGTACTTC; CDR3aa: CASSQDQQGIAKNIQYF
abundance: NA; v_gene: TRBV6-5; d_gene: NA; len: 11; j_gene: TRBJ2-5; CDR3nt: TGTGCCACAGCGTGGTTGGAGACCCAGTACTTC; CDR3aa: CATAWLETQYF
abundance: NA; v_gene: TRBV10-3; d_gene: NA; len: 14; j_gene: TRBJ2-5; CDR3nt: TGTGCCATCAGTGAGTTGGGGACACAGGAGACCCAGTACTTC; CDR3aa: CAISELGTQETQYF
abundance: NA; v_gene: TRBV19; d_gene: TRBD1; len: 14; j_gene: TRBJ1-4; CDR3nt: TGTGCCTCCTGCACCGGGACAGTTCCCGAAAAACTGTTTTTT; CDR3aa: CASCTGTVPEKLFF
abundance: NA; v_gene: TRBV27; d_gene: TRBD2; len: 20; j_gene: TRBJ2-7; CDR3nt: TGTGCCAGCAGTTGGGGGTTCGGGGGACTAGCGGGAGGGCCTAGCTACGAGCAGTACTTC; CDR3aa: CASSWGFGGLAGGPSYEQYF
abundance: NA; v_gene: TRBV6-5; d_gene: NA; len: 12; j_gene: TRBJ1-2; CDR3nt: TGCGCTTCGAGGTTGGGGCAATCGGGCTACACCTTC; CDR3aa: CASRLGQSGYTF
abundance: NA; v_gene: TRBV28; d_gene: NA; len: 17; j_gene: TRBJ1-1; CDR3nt: TGTGCCAGCCAAAAAAACCCGACAGGCTGGAGACAGGCCGAAGCTTTCTTT; CDR3aa: CASQKNPTGWRQAEAFF
abundance: NA; v_gene: TRBV7-9; d_gene: TRBD2; len: 14; j_gene: TRBJ2-7; CDR3nt: TGTGCCAGCAGCTTACGAGCGGGAGGGGGCGAGCAGTACTTC; CDR3aa: CASSLRAGGGEQYF
abundance: NA; v_gene: TRBV2; d_gene: NA; len: 13; j_gene: TRBJ1-1; CDR3nt: TGTGCCAGCAATCCACTAAGGGGCACTGAAGCTTTCTTT; CDR3aa: CASNPLRGTEAFF
abundance: few; v_gene: TRBV2; d_gene: TRBD1; len: 13; j_gene: TRBJ1-2; CDR3nt: TGTGCCAGCGACCCGGGACAGGGAAGTGGCTACACCTTC; CDR3aa: CASDPGQGSGYTF
abundance: NA; v_gene: TRBV5-1; d_gene: NA; len: 16; j_gene: TRBJ2-3; CDR3nt: TGCGCCAGCAGCTTGGCAGGGCAGGGGTTCCCAGATACGCAGTATTTT; CDR3aa: CASSLAGQGFPDTQYF
abundance: NA; v_gene: TRBV6-5; d_gene: TRBD2; len: 13; j_gene: TRBJ2-3; CDR3nt: TGTGCCAGCAGCAGGACTAGCACCAATACGCAGTATTTT; CDR3aa: CASSRTSTNTQYF
abundance: NA; v_gene: TRBV10-1; d_gene: NA; len: 13; j_gene: TRBJ2-3; CDR3nt: TGCGCCAGCAGCCCCGCTAGTTCAGATACGCAGTATTTT; CDR3aa: CASSPASSDTQYF
abundance: NA; v_gene: TRBV7-3; d_gene: NA; len: 13; j_gene: TRBJ1-1; CDR3nt: TGTGCCAGCAGCTTAGGGCAGGGCCCGGCCGCTTTCTTT; CDR3aa: CASSLGQGPAAFF
abundance: NA; v_gene: TRBV19; d_gene: NA; len: 13; j_gene: TRBJ2-2; CDR3nt: TGTGCCAGCGTGCACGGTAACACCGGGGAGCTGTTTTTT; CDR3aa: CASVHGNTGELFF
abundance: once; v_gene: TRBV5-6; d_gene: NA; len: 17; j_gene: TRBJ1-2; CDR3nt: TGTGCCAGCAGCTTGCGTCCACCGACAGCTTACCTTGATGGCTACACCTTC; CDR3aa: CASSLRPPTAYLDGYTF